This entry describes one T cell receptor beta chain. Its antigen is not known. These data belong to a study of cytomegalovirus exposure and HLA in healthy donors. Assay used: immunoSEQ multiplex PCR; TCRdb lists only in-frame clones, some missing. The table lists 220,000 or so clones, around 80% of them singletons, with around an eighth in the top ten. The study's findings and limits: The authors confirmed in vitro that a few CMV-associated chains were specific for CMV antigens.

The CDR3 totals 16 residues. V gave up 4 bases and J gave up 4 bases, with 19 bases separating them. Germline V gene sequence: CDR1 MDHEN, CDR2 SYDVKM. This TCR was sampled from a woman in her 30s in good health and CMV-seropositive. This chain connects TRBV28 to TRBJ1-1; D not certain. Sequencing was carried out using PBMCs. The CDR3 spells CASSSPDRGYSTEAFF. The CDR3 nucleotides are TGTGCCAGCAGTTCCCCAGACCGCGGTTATAGCACTGAAGCTTTCTTT.